What follows are 32 T cell receptor beta chains derived from one specimen sequenced in a study of blood T cell repertoires in COVID-19. This table comes from immunoSEQ multiplex PCR, and its TCRdb copy is limited to in-frame clones, with some not included. The repertoire holds hundreds of thousands of clones, roughly 90% seen once, with around 3% in the top ten. What was sequenced was peripheral blood. Receptors originate from a woman aged 30 to 39 with COVID-19, enrolled during active disease.

V and J are TRBV2 and TRBJ1-2; a weak D match, TRBD1 (6 bases). From germline, CDR1 is SNHLY and CDR2 FYNNEI. The CDR3 has 15 amino acids. Trimming took off 6 bases at V and 6 bases at J, with 20 bases between the two ends. The chain's CDR3 is CASSDTQGRLNGYTF. The CDR3 DNA reads as TGTGCCAGCAGCGACACACAGGGAAGATTGAATGGCTACACCTTC.

The V call is TRBV27, the J call TRBJ1-5, with 12 bases matching TRBD1. CDR3 length equals 18 residues. V gave up 2 bases and J gave up 7 bases; unmatched junction bases: 12. Germline V lookup: CDR1 MNHEY, CDR2 SMNVEV (reference sequence). The CDR3 region is CASSLTGTGGPLGQPQHF. CDR3 in DNA: TGTGCCAGCAGTTTAACCGGGACAGGGGGCCCCTTAGGGCAGCCCCAGCATTTT.

The V and J genes are TRBV5-4 and TRBJ2-1; 7 bases fit TRBD1. J was trimmed by 8 bases and V by 1 base; bases with no gene match: 3. The CDR3 contains 13 residues. Per the germline V gene, CDR1 is SGHNT and CDR2 is YYREEE (reference sequence). CDR3 DNA: TGTGCCAGCAGCTTGACAGGGGAAGATGAGCAGTTCTTC. Translation: CASSLTGEDEQFF.

The chain combines TRBV6-5 with TRBJ1-1, with D perhaps matching TRBD1 (6 bases). CDR3 length equals 15 residues. Germline CDR1 reads MNHEY; CDR2 reads SVGAGI. V lost 0 bases to trimming and J lost 1 base, with 9 bases between them. The CDR3 spells CASSYSSQGNTEAFF. CDR3 coding DNA: TGTGCCAGCAGTTACTCGTCACAGGGGAACACTGAAGCTTTCTTT.

The chain employs TRBV27 and TRBJ2-1; D is perhaps TRBD1 (6 bases). The CDR3 contains 14 residues. CDR1 is MNHEY and CDR2 is SMNVEV in the germline V gene (reference sequence). With 4 bases removed from V and 12 bases from J, the gap between germline ends came to 19 bases. In nucleotides, the CDR3 is TGTGCCAGCAGTTCCCCCGGGCCGAGGGGGAGGCAGTTCTTC. As protein: CASSSPGPRGRQFF.

The rearrangement uses TRBV18 and TRBJ1-1; 9 bases agree with TRBD1. Trimming cost V 1 base and J 4 bases; bases outside gene matches: 13. Germline V gene data show CDR1 as KGHSH and CDR2 as LQKENI. The CDR3 is 18 residues long. CDR3: CASSPQEYGTGLATEAFF. The CDR3 DNA reads TGTGCCAGCTCACCACAGGAATACGGGACAGGGTTGGCCACTGAAGCTTTCTTT.

This clone was seen only a few times. V is TRBV2 and J is TRBJ1-1, with TRBD1 matching over 10 bases. Germline trimming cut 5 bases from V and 3 bases from J; bases unmatched to any gene: 9. Germline-derived CDR1 and CDR2 are SNHLY and FYNNEI. CDR3 length: 16 amino acids. The CDR3 DNA sequence: TGTGCCAGCAGTCAGGACAGGGGGGTCCCTGACACTGAAGCTTTCTTT. This codes for CASSQDRGVPDTEAFF.

The CDR3 loop is CASSVAAGSTDTQYF. CDR3 DNA: TGTGCCAGCAGCGTAGCAGCGGGGAGCACAGATACGCAGTATTTT. The rearrangement joins TRBV9 to TRBJ2-3; 7 bases line up with TRBD2. V was pared by 0 bases and J by 0 bases, with 1 base of the junction left unmatched. Looked up from germline, CDR1 is SGDLS and CDR2 is YYNGEE. The CDR3 is 15 residues long.

The rearrangement uses TRBV6-6 and TRBJ1-1; 7 bases map to TRBD1. The CDR3 consists of 18 residues. V shed 5 bases, J shed 6 bases, and the junction held 21 bases outside the gene matches. CDR1 MNHNY and CDR2 SVGAGI come from the germline V gene (reference sequence). Here the CDR3 reads CASSPLKGQRRRSAEAFF. The CDR3 DNA follows: TGTGCCAGCAGTCCCCTCAAGGGACAGAGGAGGAGGAGTGCTGAAGCTTTCTTT.

This clone occurred a few times. V gene TRBV7-9 combines with J gene TRBJ1-2; TRBD1 agrees at 9 bases. Germline CDR1 reads SEHNR; CDR2 reads FQNEAQ (reference sequence). The CDR3 is made up of 13 amino acids. V gave up 4 bases and J gave up 8 bases; unmatched junction bases: 5. CDR3 DNA sequence: TGTGCCAGCAGCTCCGGGACAGGGTTCGGCTACACCTTC. As protein: CASSSGTGFGYTF. Combining the CDR3 with reference TRBV7-9 and TRBJ1-2 gives the whole variable domain DTGVSQNPRHKITKRGQNVTFRCDPISEHNRLYWYRQTLGQGPEFLTYFQNEAQLEKSRLLSDRFSAERPKGSFSTLEIQRTEQGDSAMYLCASSSGTGFGYTFGSGTRLTVV.

Comments on this clone: Other DNA sequences of this sample code for an identical CDR3. The rearrangement links TRBV19 to TRBJ2-7, with D perhaps TRBD1 (6 bases). Trimming pared 1 base from V and 4 bases from J, leaving 8 bases between. Germline V CDR1 and CDR2: LNHDA, SQIVND (reference sequence). The CDR3 consists of 13 residues. The CDR3 region is CASSIGRGYEQYF. CDR3 bases: TGTGCCAGTAGTATAGGCAGGGGTTACGAGCAGTACTTC. The full variable domain, in which reference TRBV19 and TRBJ2-7 provide the parts outside the CDR3, is DGGITQSPKYLFRKEGQNVTLSCEQNLNHDAMYWYRQDPGQGLRLIYYSQIVNDFQKGDIAEGYSVSREKKESFPLTVTSAQKNPTAFYLCASSIGRGYEQYFGPGTRLTVT.

The V gene is TRBV6-1, the J gene TRBJ2-1; the D gene is possibly TRBD1 (5 bases). Germline CDR1 and CDR2: MNHNS and SASEGT. The CDR3 covers 13 residues. Trimming pared 1 base from V and 4 bases from J, leaving 5 bases between. In DNA, the CDR3 is TGTGCCAGCAGTGAAGGGACATACAATGAGCAGTTCTTC. It codes for CASSEGTYNEQFF.

This sequence joins TRBV7-2 and TRBJ1-4, with TRBD1 identical over 9 bases. J lost 12 bases, V lost 1 base, and 6 bases had no gene match. The germline CDR1 and CDR2 sequences are SGHTA and FQGNSA. The CDR3 runs 14 residues. CDR3 region: CASSLGRDREELFF. The CDR3, as DNA: TGTGCCAGCAGCTTAGGCCGGGACAGGGAGGAACTGTTTTTT.

The genes are TRBV5-8 and TRBJ1-2; 8 bases map to TRBD1. The CDR3 has 14 residues. The ends lost 0 bases at V and 13 bases at J; junction bases unmatched: 11. Germline assignment: CDR1 SGHTS and CDR2 YDEGEE. CDR3 DNA: TGTGCCAGCAGCTTGGAGGCTGGACAGGGTTCTCCCACCTTC. It is translated as CASSLEAGQGSPTF.

This clone was observed once. At one of its ends the junction is not consistent with the germline gene, which may arise from a read error. The CDR3 loop is CASSAYNEQFF. The CDR3 bases are TGTGCCAGCAGTGCCTATAATGAGCAGTTCTTC. J is TRBJ2-1 and V is TRBV27; no definite D call. Germline V gene sequence: CDR1 MNHEY, CDR2 SMNVEV (reference sequence). The CDR3 loop spans 11 amino acids.

The chain couples TRBV4-2 to TRBJ2-2, with 13 bases identical to TRBD2. CDR3 size: 20 residues. CDR1 LGHNA and CDR2 YNFKEQ come from the germline V gene. The junction had 10 bases not matched to a gene; V was cut back by 0 bases and J by 3 bases. CDR3: CASSQDLLAGGLMDTGELFF. CDR3 sequence (DNA): TGTGCCAGCAGCCAAGACCTACTAGCGGGGGGGCTAATGGACACCGGGGAGCTGTTTTTT.

This chain links TRBV4-3 with TRBJ1-1, with a tentative D call TRBD1 (6 bases). The CDR3 contains 14 residues. Germline CDR1 and CDR2: LGHNA and YSLEER. Trimming pared 4 bases from V and 1 base from J, leaving 10 bases between. CDR3 bases: TGCGCCAGCAGCCCGTACAGGGAGAACACTGAAGCTTTCTTT. This translates into CASSPYRENTEAFF.

This clone was recorded a few times. The chain has TRBV28 and TRBJ2-7; possible D gene TRBD2, 6 bases. Trimming removed 5 bases from V and 2 bases from J, with 13 bases in between. CDR3 length: 14 residues. Germline assignment: CDR1 MDHEN and CDR2 SYDVKM. The CDR3 spells CASSTPAGTYEQYV. DNA for the CDR3: TGTGCCAGCAGTACCCCGGCGGGGACCTACGAGCAGTACGTC.

The CDR3 here is CASSEATGVGTEAFF. The CDR3 DNA sequence: TGTGCCAGCAGTGAAGCTACAGGGGTGGGCACTGAAGCTTTCTTT. V gene TRBV6-1 combines with J gene TRBJ1-1, with 7 positions matching TRBD1. The germline CDR1 and CDR2 sequences are MNHNS and SASEGT. CDR3 length: 15 residues. The J segment lost 4 bases and the V segment lost 0 bases, leaving 5 bases of the junction unmatched.

J is TRBJ2-4 and V is TRBV28; D is possibly TRBD2 (6 bases). The germline V gene encodes CDR1 MDHEN and CDR2 SYDVKM. The CDR3 consists of 15 residues. V lost 4 bases and J lost 8, with 18 bases in between. This CDR3 is CASSSSTRGLYIQYF. In nucleotides, the CDR3 is TGTGCCAGCAGTTCATCGACTAGGGGTTTATACATTCAGTACTTC. The full variable domain, in which reference TRBV28 and TRBJ2-4 provide the parts outside the CDR3, is DVKVTQSSRYLVKRTGEKVFLECVQDMDHENMFWYRQDPGLGLRLIYFSYDVKMKEKGDIPEGYSVSREKKERFSLILESASTNQTSMYLCASSSSTRGLYIQYFGAGTRLSVL.

The chain combines TRBV24-1 with TRBJ2-1; D ambiguous. The CDR3 runs to 14 residues. Trimming took off 4 bases at V and 10 bases at J, with 16 bases between the two ends. Germline loops: CDR1 KGHDR, CDR2 SFDVKD. CDR3 bases: TGTGCCACCAGTGACACTAACCGCAATGAAGAGCAGTTCTTC. This sequence encodes CATSDTNRNEEQFF.

The CDR3 loop is CASSPGNQPQHF. The DNA for the CDR3 is TGTGCCAGCTCCCCAGGGAATCAGCCCCAGCATTTT. The gene calls are TRBV7-9 and TRBJ1-5; D possibly corresponds to TRBD1 (5 bases). V gave up 8 bases and J gave up 4 bases, with 9 bases separating them. The CDR3 covers 12 residues. Germline CDR1 reads SEHNR; CDR2 reads FQNEAQ (reference sequence).

This chain joins TRBV21-1 and TRBJ2-1; no check of the table's D call, TRBD2, against the DNA was made. TRBV21-1 is listed as a pseudogene. CDR3 length: 17 residues. The CDR3 loop reads CASSGTNGTSAEFEQFF. Written as DNA, the CDR3 is TGTGCCAGTAGCGGGACGAACGGGACTAGCGCCGAGTTTGAGCAGTTCTTC.

V usage is TRBV6-1 and J usage is TRBJ2-7, with TRBD2 matching 9 bases. V was clipped by 0 bases and J by 0 bases; unmatched bases: 9. The CDR3 sequence is 18 residues long. Germline V gene sequence: CDR1 MNHNS, CDR2 SASEGT. CDR3: CASSEAPVVAGASYEQYV. CDR3 sequence (DNA): TGTGCCAGCAGTGAAGCGCCCGTAGTAGCGGGGGCCTCCTACGAGCAGTACGTC.

The gene calls are TRBV10-1 and TRBJ2-7; D call uncertain. V lost 7 bases, J lost 0 bases, and 13 bases lay in between. Germline-derived CDR1 and CDR2 are WNHNN and SYGVQD (reference sequence). CDR3 length equals 14 residues. As DNA, the CDR3 is TGCGCCAGCACTTCGCGGCTGAACTCCTACGAGCAGTACGTC. It codes for CASTSRLNSYEQYV.

The rearrangement joins TRBV15 to TRBJ2-3; D is possibly TRBD2 (6 bases). This CDR3 has 14 residues. V was trimmed by 1 base and J by 6 bases, leaving 11 bases between them. Per germline, CDR1 LNHNV and CDR2 YYDKDF (reference sequence). This CDR3 is CATSRVGSGDTQYF. The CDR3 DNA is TGTGCCACCAGCAGAGTCGGGAGCGGGGATACGCAGTATTTT.

The V call is TRBV19, the J call TRBJ1-3, with 8 bases that match TRBD1. The CDR3 contains 18 residues. Per the germline V gene, CDR1 is LNHDA and CDR2 is SQIVND (reference sequence). The V segment lost 3 bases and the J segment 3 bases; nucleotides outside the gene matches: 13. The CDR3 DNA follows: TGTGCCAGTAGTATGGTGAGGGACAGGCTAGATGATGGAAACACCATATATTTT. It yields the protein CASSMVRDRLDDGNTIYF.

The chain couples TRBV7-6 to TRBJ2-2, with 8 bases matching TRBD1. Trimming at V came to 3 bases and at J to 2 bases, leaving 5 bases not matched to a gene. Germline V CDR1 and CDR2: SGHVS, FNYEAQ. The CDR3 extends over 16 amino acids. The CDR3 coding sequence is TGTGCCAGCAGCTTGCAGGGGGCGGGAAACACCGGGGAGCTGTTTTTT. As protein: CASSLQGAGNTGELFF.

The J gene is TRBJ2-7, the V gene TRBV4-3, with a weak D call TRBD1 (6 bases). Trimming shortened V by 8 bases and J by 0 bases, and 14 bases separated the two germline ends. Germline CDR1 is LGHNA and CDR2 is YSLEER. The CDR3 spans 14 residues. CDR3 DNA: TGCGCCAGCGCCCCCGGGACAAGCTCCTACGAGCAGTACTTC. It translates to CASAPGTSSYEQYF.

The V call is TRBV27, the J call TRBJ1-3, with 8 positions matching TRBD1. The CDR3 consists of 15 residues. After removal of 3 bases from V and 2 bases from J, the junction contained 3 bases not matched to a gene. Germline V CDR1 and CDR2: MNHEY, SMNVEV (reference sequence). DNA for the CDR3: TGTGCCAGCAGTTTCTCCAGGGGGCCTGGAAACACCATATATTTT. Encoded protein: CASSFSRGPGNTIYF.

The chain is built from TRBV19 and TRBJ2-2; 11 bases map to TRBD2. This CDR3 comprises 15 residues. After removal of 6 bases from V and 5 bases from J, the junction contained 5 bases not matched to a gene. Germline V gives CDR1 LNHDA, CDR2 SQIVND (reference sequence). For the CDR3, the DNA is TGTGCCAGTAGGGTAGCGGGAGGGCCGACCGGGGAGCTGTTTTTT. This encodes CASRVAGGPTGELFF. Together with reference TRBV19 and TRBJ2-2, the CDR3 gives the full variable domain: DGGITQSPKYLFRKEGQNVTLSCEQNLNHDAMYWYRQDPGQGLRLIYYSQIVNDFQKGDIAEGYSVSREKKESFPLTVTSAQKNPTAFYLCASRVAGGPTGELFFGEGSRLTVL.

The J gene is TRBJ2-3, the V gene TRBV7-8; D unclear. Per germline, CDR1 SGHVS and CDR2 FQNEAQ. The V and J ends lost 1 base and 4 bases respectively, with 12 bases between them. The CDR3 has 15 residues. The CDR3 sequence is CASSLDTLSSDTQYF. The CDR3 DNA reads TGTGCCAGCAGCTTAGATACTCTGAGTTCAGATACGCAGTATTTT. The whole variable domain, remainder taken from reference TRBV7-8 and TRBJ2-3, is GAGVSQSPRYKVAKRGQDVALRCDPISGHVSLFWYQQALGQGPEFLTYFQNEAQLDKSGLPSDRFFAERPEGSVSTLKIQRTQQEDSAVYLCASSLDTLSSDTQYFGPGTRLTVL.